These T cell receptor beta chains were read from a single sample in a study of blood T cell repertoires in COVID-19. Some clones are missing from TCRdb's copy, which holds only in-frame ones; the method was immunoSEQ multiplex PCR. The table has about half a million clones, roughly 87% seen once. Sequenced sample: peripheral blood. These receptor sequences come from a man in his late teens or twenties with COVID-19, enrolled during active disease. Both conserved end residues are part of each CDR3. D genes are given only for firm matches. Not every row has a clone size; where given, it reads once, few, many or a size class.

size,J,V,D,DNA,CDR3
NA,TRBJ2-1,TRBV4-1,NA,TGCGCCAGCAGCCTTGGGCACGCCCGTACGATTGAGCAGTTCTTC,CASSLGHARTIEQFF
NA,TRBJ1-5,TRBV2,NA,TGTGCCAGCAGTGGTCGGCAGGGGACCAATCAGCCCCAGCATTTT,CASSGRQGTNQPQHF
NA,TRBJ2-1,TRBV5-8,NA,TGTGCCAGCAGCTTGGCCAGGGCGATATACAATGAGCAGTTCTTC,CASSLARAIYNEQFF
NA,TRBJ2-3,TRBV7-6,NA,TGTGCCAGCACCCTGAGGCCCACAGATACGCAGTATTTT,CASTLRPTDTQYF
NA,TRBJ2-5,TRBV5-1,TRBD2,TGCGCCAGCAGCCTGCGGACTAGCGGACAAGAGACCCAGTACTTC,CASSLRTSGQETQYF
NA,TRBJ2-7,TRBV27,NA,TGTGCCAGCAGTTTATATCGGTCAGGCGAGCAGTACTTC,CASSLYRSGEQYF
once,TRBJ2-5,TRBV5-1,TRBD1,TGCGCCAGCAGCTCCGGACAGGGACGCGAGACCCAGTACTTC,CASSSGQGRETQYF
once,TRBJ2-5,TRBV28,TRBD1,TGTGCCAGCAGGCCACAAGGGACAGGCCAAGAGACCCAGTACTTC,CASRPQGTGQETQYF
NA,TRBJ2-7,TRBV5-1,TRBD2,TGCGCCAGCAGCCTGACTAGCGGAGGGTACGAGCAGTACTTC,CASSLTSGGYEQYF
NA,TRBJ2-7,TRBV7-3,TRBD2,TGTGCCAGCAGCAAACTAGCGGGAGGGACATGGCGCGAGCAGTACTTC,CASSKLAGGTWREQYF
NA,TRBJ1-5,TRBV30,TRBD1,TGTGCCTGGGCCGGGACAGGTAATCAGCCCCAGCATTTT,CAWAGTGNQPQHF
NA,TRBJ1-1,TRBV7-9,NA,TGTGCCAGCAGCTTAGCTTCAGTGAACACTGAAGCTTTCTTT,CASSLASVNTEAFF
NA,TRBJ2-1,TRBV12-3/TRBV12-4,NA,TGTGCCAGCAGCCTTAGCCCATACGAGCAGTTCTTC,CASSLSPYEQFF
NA,TRBJ1-1,TRBV19,TRBD1,TGTGCCAGTAGGCCCGGACAGGGGTTCACTGAAGCTTTCTTT,CASRPGQGFTEAFF
NA,TRBJ2-3,TRBV12-3/TRBV12-4,NA,TGTGCCAGCAATCCGGGTCCCACAGATACGCAGTATTTT,CASNPGPTDTQYF
NA,TRBJ1-2,TRBV2,NA,TGTGCCAGCAGTGAGCAGGGGCTTGAGAATGGCTACACCTTC,CASSEQGLENGYTF
few,TRBJ2-1,TRBV3-1/TRBV3-2,TRBD2,TGTGCCAGCAGCCAATTTATAACGGGAGGGCGGGATTCCTACAATGAGCAGTTCTTC,CASSQFITGGRDSYNEQFF
few,TRBJ2-2,TRBV2,TRBD2,TGTGCCAGCAGTGGACTAGCGGGGGAAACCGGGGAGCTGTTTTTT,CASSGLAGETGELFF
NA,TRBJ1-1,TRBV10-3,NA,TGTGCCATCAGTGATCTGACAGGTCGCATGGGGGCTGAAGCTTTCTTT,CAISDLTGRMGAEAFF
NA,TRBJ1-6,TRBV19,NA,TGTGCCAGTAGTATAGATTATCGGGAGCCCCTCCACTTT,CASSIDYREPLHF